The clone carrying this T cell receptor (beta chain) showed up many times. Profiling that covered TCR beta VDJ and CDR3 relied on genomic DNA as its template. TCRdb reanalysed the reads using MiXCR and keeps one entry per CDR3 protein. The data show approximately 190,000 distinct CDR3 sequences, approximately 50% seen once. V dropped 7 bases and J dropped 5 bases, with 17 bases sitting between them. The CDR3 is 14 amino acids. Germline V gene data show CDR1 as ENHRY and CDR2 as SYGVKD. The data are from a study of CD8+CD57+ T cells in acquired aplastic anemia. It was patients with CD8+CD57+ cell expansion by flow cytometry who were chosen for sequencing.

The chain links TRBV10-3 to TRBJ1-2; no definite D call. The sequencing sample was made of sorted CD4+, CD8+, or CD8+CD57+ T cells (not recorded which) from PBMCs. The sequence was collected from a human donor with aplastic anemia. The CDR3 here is CAITRVGFEYGYTF. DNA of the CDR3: TGTGCCATCACCAGAGTGGGGTTCGAGTATGGCTACACCTTC.